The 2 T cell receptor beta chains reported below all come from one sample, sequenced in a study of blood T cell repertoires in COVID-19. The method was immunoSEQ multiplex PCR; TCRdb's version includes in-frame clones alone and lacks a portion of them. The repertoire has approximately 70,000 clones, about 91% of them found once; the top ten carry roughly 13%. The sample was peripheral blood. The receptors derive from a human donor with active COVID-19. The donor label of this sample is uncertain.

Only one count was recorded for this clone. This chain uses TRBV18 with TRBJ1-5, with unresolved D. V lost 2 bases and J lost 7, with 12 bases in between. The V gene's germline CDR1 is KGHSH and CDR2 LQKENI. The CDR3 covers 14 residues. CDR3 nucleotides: TGTGCCAGCTCACCAAGGGCCCGGGAGCAGCCCCAGCATTTT. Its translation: CASSPRAREQPQHF.

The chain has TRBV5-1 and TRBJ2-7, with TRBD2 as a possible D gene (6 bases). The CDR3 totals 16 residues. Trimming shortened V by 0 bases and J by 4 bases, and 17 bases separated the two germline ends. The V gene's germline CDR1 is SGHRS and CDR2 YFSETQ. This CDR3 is CASSLGGDSGLYEQYF. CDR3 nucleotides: TGCGCCAGCAGCTTGGGAGGAGATAGCGGCCTGTACGAGCAGTACTTC.